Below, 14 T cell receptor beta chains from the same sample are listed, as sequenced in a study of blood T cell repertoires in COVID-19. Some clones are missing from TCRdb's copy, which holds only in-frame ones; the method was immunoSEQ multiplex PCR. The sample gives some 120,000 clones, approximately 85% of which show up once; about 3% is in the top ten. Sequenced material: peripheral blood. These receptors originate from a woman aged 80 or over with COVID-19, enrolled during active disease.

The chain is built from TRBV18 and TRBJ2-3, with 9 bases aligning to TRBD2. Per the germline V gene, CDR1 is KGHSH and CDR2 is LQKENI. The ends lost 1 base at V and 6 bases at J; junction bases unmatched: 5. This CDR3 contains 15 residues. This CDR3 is CASSPQAGGPDTQYF. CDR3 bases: TGTGCCAGCTCACCACAGGCGGGAGGGCCGGATACGCAGTATTTT.

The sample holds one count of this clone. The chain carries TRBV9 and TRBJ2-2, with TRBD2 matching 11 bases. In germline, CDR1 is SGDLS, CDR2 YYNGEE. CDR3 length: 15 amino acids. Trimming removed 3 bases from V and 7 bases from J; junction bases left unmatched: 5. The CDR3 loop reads CASSATSGTHGELFF. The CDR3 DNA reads TGTGCCAGCAGCGCGACTAGCGGGACCCACGGGGAGCTGTTTTTT. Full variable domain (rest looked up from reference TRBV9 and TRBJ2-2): DSGVTQTPKHLITATGQRVTLRCSPRSGDLSVYWYQQSLDQGLQFLIQYYNGEERAKGNILERFSAQQFPDLHSELNLSSLELGDSALYFCASSATSGTHGELFFGEGSRLTVL.

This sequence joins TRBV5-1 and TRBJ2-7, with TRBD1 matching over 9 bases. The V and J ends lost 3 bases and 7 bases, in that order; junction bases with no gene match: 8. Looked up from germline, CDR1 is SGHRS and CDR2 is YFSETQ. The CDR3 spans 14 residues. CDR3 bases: TGCGCCAGCAGCTCGGACAGGGGTGGATGGGAGCAGTACTTC. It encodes CASSSDRGGWEQYF. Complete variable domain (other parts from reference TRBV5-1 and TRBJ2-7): KAGVTQTPRYLIKTRGQQVTLSCSPISGHRSVSWYQQTPGQGLQFLFEYFSETQRNKGNFPGRFSGRQFSNSRSEMNVSTLELGDSALYLCASSSDRGGWEQYFGPGTRLTVT.

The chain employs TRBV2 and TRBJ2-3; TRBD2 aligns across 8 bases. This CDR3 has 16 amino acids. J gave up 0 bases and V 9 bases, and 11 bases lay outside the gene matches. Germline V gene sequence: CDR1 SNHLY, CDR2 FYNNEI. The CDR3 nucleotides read TGTGCCAGGAATAGCGGGACCCCCTCTAGCACAGATACGCAGTATTTT. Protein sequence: CARNSGTPSSTDTQYF.

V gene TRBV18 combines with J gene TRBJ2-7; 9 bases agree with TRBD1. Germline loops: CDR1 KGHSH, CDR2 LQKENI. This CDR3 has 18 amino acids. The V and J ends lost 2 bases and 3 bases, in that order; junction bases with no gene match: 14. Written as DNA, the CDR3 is TGTGCCAGCTCACCAACCCCCTCGGGACAGGGTTCGAACTACGAGCAGTACTTC. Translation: CASSPTPSGQGSNYEQYF.

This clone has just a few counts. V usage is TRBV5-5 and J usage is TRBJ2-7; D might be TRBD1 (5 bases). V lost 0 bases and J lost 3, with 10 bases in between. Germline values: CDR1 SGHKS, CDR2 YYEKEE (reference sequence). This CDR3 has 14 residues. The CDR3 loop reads CASSLGQGIYEQYF. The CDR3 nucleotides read TGTGCCAGCAGCTTGGGCCAGGGAATCTACGAGCAGTACTTC.

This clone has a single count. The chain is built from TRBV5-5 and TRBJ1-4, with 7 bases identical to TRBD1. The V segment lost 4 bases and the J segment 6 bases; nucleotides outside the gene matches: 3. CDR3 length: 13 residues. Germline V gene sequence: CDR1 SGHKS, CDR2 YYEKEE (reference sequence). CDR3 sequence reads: CASSTGVHEKLFF. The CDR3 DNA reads TGTGCCAGCAGCACAGGGGTCCATGAAAAACTGTTTTTT.

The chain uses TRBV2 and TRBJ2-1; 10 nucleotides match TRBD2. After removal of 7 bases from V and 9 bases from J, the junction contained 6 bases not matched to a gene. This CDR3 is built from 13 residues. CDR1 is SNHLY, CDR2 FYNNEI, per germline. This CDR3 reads CASKLAGSIEQFF. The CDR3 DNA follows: TGTGCCAGCAAACTAGCGGGAAGTATTGAGCAGTTCTTC.

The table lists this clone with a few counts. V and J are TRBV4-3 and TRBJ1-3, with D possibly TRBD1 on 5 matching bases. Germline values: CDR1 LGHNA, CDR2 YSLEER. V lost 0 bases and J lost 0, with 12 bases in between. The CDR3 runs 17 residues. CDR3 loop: CASSQEAGHYSGNTIYF. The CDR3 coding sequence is TGCGCCAGCAGCCAAGAAGCAGGACATTACTCTGGAAACACCATATATTTT.

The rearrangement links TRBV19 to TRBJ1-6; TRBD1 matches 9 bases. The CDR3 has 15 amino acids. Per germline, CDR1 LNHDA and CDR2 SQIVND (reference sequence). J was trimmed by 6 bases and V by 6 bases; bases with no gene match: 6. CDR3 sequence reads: CASRVGTGLNSPLHF. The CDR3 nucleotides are TGTGCCAGTAGGGTCGGGACAGGGCTTAATTCACCCCTCCACTTT.

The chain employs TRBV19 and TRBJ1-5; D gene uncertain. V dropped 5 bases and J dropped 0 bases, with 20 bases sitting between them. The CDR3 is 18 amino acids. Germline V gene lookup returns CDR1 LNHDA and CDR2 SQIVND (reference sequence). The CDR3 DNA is TGTGCCAGTAGTCCGAATCCTCCAAGTAGTATTAGCAATCAGCCCCAGCATTTT. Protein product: CASSPNPPSSISNQPQHF.

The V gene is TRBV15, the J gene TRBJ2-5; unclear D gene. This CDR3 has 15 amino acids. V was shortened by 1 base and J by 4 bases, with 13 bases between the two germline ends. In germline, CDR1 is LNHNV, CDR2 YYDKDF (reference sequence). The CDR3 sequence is CATSRVSSYPETQYF. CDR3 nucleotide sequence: TGTGCCACCAGCAGAGTGAGTTCGTACCCAGAGACCCAGTACTTC.

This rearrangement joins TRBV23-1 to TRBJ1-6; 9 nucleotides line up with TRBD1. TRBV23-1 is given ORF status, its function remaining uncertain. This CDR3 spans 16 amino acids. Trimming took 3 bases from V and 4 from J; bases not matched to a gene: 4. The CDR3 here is CASSHRDRVYNSPLHF. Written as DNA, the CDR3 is TGCGCCAGCAGTCATCGGGACAGGGTGTATAATTCACCCCTCCACTTT.

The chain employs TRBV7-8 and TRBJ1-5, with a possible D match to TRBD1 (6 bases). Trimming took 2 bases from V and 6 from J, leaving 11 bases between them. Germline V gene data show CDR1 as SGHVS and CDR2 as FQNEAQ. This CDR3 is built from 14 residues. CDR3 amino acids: CASSLNTGSQPQHF. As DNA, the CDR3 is TGTGCCAGCAGCTTAAATACAGGGAGTCAGCCCCAGCATTTT. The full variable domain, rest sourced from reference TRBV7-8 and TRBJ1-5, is GAGVSQSPRYKVAKRGQDVALRCDPISGHVSLFWYQQALGQGPEFLTYFQNEAQLDKSGLPSDRFFAERPEGSVSTLKIQRTQQEDSAVYLCASSLNTGSQPQHFGDGTRLSIL.